The 20 T cell receptor beta chains below all came from one sample that was sequenced in a study of PD-1 blockade in mismatch repair-deficient tumors. TCRdb keeps only in-frame clones here, not all; method: immunoSEQ multiplex PCR. The data show under 150,000 clones, more than 70% seen once. The starting material was peripheral blood, obtained just over 70 weeks after starting pembrolizumab. All receptors derive from an adult with mismatch repair-deficient cancer.

This rearrangement joins TRBV12-5 to TRBJ2-7, with 8 bases that match TRBD2. Trimming cost V 5 bases and J 3 bases; bases outside gene matches: 15. This CDR3 has 17 amino acids. Germline lookup yields CDR1 LGHNT and CDR2 FRNRAP. In DNA, the CDR3 is TGTGCTAGTGGTCAACAACCGGGACCCGGGGGGGTCTACGAGCAGTACTTC. Protein product: CASGQQPGPGGVYEQYF. Full variable domain (rest looked up from reference TRBV12-5 and TRBJ2-7): DARVTQTPRHKVTEMGQEVTMRCQPILGHNTVFWYRQTMMQGLELLAYFRNRAPLDDSGMPKDRFSAEMPDATLATLKIQPSEPRDSAVYFCASGQQPGPGGVYEQYFGPGTRLTVT.

The V and J genes are TRBV7-2 and TRBJ2-1; no clear D. V was pared by 5 bases and J by 3 bases, with 14 bases between. This CDR3 is 15 amino acids long. Germline V lookup: CDR1 SGHTA, CDR2 FQGNSA. CDR3: CASSQDGRIYNEQFF. CDR3 nucleotides: TGTGCCAGCAGCCAAGATGGTAGAATCTACAATGAGCAGTTCTTC.

The chain uses TRBV4-3 and TRBJ2-3; no definite D call. Per the germline V gene, CDR1 is LGHNA and CDR2 is YSLEER. The CDR3 has 14 residues. Trimming removed 0 bases at V and 2 bases at J, with 6 bases between. The chain's CDR3 is CASSQDLTTDTQYF. As DNA, the CDR3 is TGCGCCAGCAGCCAAGATCTGACCACAGATACGCAGTATTTT.

The gene calls are TRBV20-1 and TRBJ2-5; D remains unclear. Per the germline V gene, CDR1 is DFQATT and CDR2 is SNEGSKA (reference sequence). There are 10 residues in the CDR3. Trimming removed 6 bases from V and 5 bases from J, with 7 bases in between. The DNA of the CDR3 is TGCAGTGCGGTGGGGGAGACCCAGTACTTC. It yields the protein CSAVGETQYF.

Notes on this clone: The same CDR3 arises from other DNA sequences in this sample as well. The chain recombines TRBV11-2 with TRBJ2-1; D not certain. The CDR3 consists of 11 residues. V gave up 1 base and J gave up 9 bases, with 4 bases separating them. Germline V gives CDR1 SGHAT, CDR2 FQNNGV. Here the CDR3 DNA reads TGTGCCAGCAGCTTAGTTAGTGAGCAGTTCTTC. It yields the protein CASSLVSEQFF.

V is TRBV9 and J is TRBJ1-1; 8 bases map to TRBD1. Losses at the gene ends were 0 bases for V and 4 bases for J; bases not matched to a gene: 5. The CDR3 runs to 15 residues. In germline, CDR1 is SGDLS, CDR2 YYNGEE. The chain's CDR3 is CASSVVGRGPTEAFF. The CDR3 DNA sequence: TGTGCCAGCAGCGTAGTAGGCAGGGGGCCCACTGAAGCTTTCTTT.

The table lists this clone with a count of one. The chain couples TRBV5-4 to TRBJ2-1; no clear D gene. CDR3 length: 13 amino acids. Trimming stripped 4 bases from V and 4 bases from J, with 9 bases between. Germline V gene lookup returns CDR1 SGHNT and CDR2 YYREEE (reference sequence). The CDR3 DNA reads as TGTGCCAGCAGCCTCCAAACATACAATGAGCAGTTCTTC. Protein product: CASSLQTYNEQFF.

The chain uses TRBV7-2 and TRBJ2-3; D is unresolved. Germline V gene lookup returns CDR1 SGHTA and CDR2 FQGNSA. The CDR3 contains 13 residues. Deletions cut 5 bases from V and 6 bases from J, with 12 bases between. CDR3 region: CASSIVEVDTQYF. As DNA, the CDR3 is TGTGCCAGCAGCATCGTCGAGGTGGATACGCAGTATTTT.

The CDR3 region has the DNA TGTGCCTGGAGTGTCCTTGAAGCTTTCTTT. Residues: CAWSVLEAFF. The V and J genes are TRBV30 and TRBJ1-1; D is uncertain. This CDR3 is built from 10 residues. Per germline, CDR1 GTSNPN and CDR2 SVGIG (reference sequence). The V end was cut by 0 bases, the J end by 7 bases, with 3 bases between.

The V and J genes are TRBV28 and TRBJ2-1; TRBD2 matches 9 bases. From germline, CDR1 is MDHEN and CDR2 SYDVKM. V shed 4 bases, J shed 7 bases, and the junction held 8 bases outside the gene matches. This CDR3 has 15 amino acids. In DNA form, the CDR3 reads TGTGCCAGCAGTTCCTTAGCGGGAGTGAGGAATGAGCAGTTCTTC. It translates to CASSSLAGVRNEQFF.

The chain recombines TRBV29-1 with TRBJ1-4; no clear D gene. Germline loops: CDR1 SQVTM, CDR2 ANQGSEA. The ends were cut back, 6 bases at V and 3 bases at J, with 8 bases in the middle. The length of the CDR3 is 12 residues. The CDR3 protein is CSVQSPNEKLFF. The CDR3, as DNA: TGCAGCGTACAGAGCCCTAATGAAAAACTGTTTTTT.

This chain joins TRBV7-9 and TRBJ1-2; a weak D match, TRBD1 (6 bases). Trimming cost V 5 bases and J 5 bases, with 18 bases left between them. The CDR3 spans 15 residues. Germline V gives CDR1 SEHNR, CDR2 FQNEAQ (reference sequence). The CDR3 coding sequence is TGTGCCAGCAGCCTTGGGGGCCCAGGGGAGTATGGCTACACCTTC. It encodes CASSLGGPGEYGYTF.

This rearrangement joins TRBV27 to TRBJ2-4; no reliable D call. Trimming pared 3 bases from V and 0 bases from J, leaving 12 bases between. The CDR3 is 16 amino acids. The germline V gene has CDR1 MNHEY and CDR2 SMNVEV (reference sequence). The CDR3 nucleotides read TGTGCCAGCAGTTTTGGAGATCTTCTAGCCAAAAACATTCAGTACTTC. It codes for CASSFGDLLAKNIQYF.

The chain has TRBV27 and TRBJ2-7; D possibly corresponds to TRBD1 (5 bases). The V and J ends lost 5 bases and 5 bases respectively, with 13 bases between them. The germline V gene has CDR1 MNHEY and CDR2 SMNVEV (reference sequence). There are 13 residues in the CDR3. The CDR3 nucleotides are TGTGCCAGCAGTAAAAAGCAGGGCCACGAGCAGTACTTC. Its translation is CASSKKQGHEQYF.

The sample holds many counts of this clone. V is TRBV5-1 and J is TRBJ2-7, with TRBD1 matching 7 bases. The CDR3 consists of 15 residues. The germline gives CDR1 SGHRS, CDR2 YFSETQ. The V gene end was trimmed by 0 bases and the J gene end by 1 base; junction bases not matched to a gene: 4. The CDR3 DNA sequence: TGCGCCAGCAGCTTGGCCTGGGACAGTTCCTACGAGCAGTACTTC. Its translation is CASSLAWDSSYEQYF.

The chain joins TRBV30 to TRBJ2-7; TRBD1 agrees at 7 bases. Germline trimming cut 0 bases from V and 6 bases from J; bases unmatched to any gene: 11. Germline lookup yields CDR1 GTSNPN and CDR2 SVGIG (reference sequence). CDR3 length: 15 amino acids. In DNA, the CDR3 is TGTGCCTGGAGTGTAGGGTTTACAGGGGTTGGCGAGCAGTACTTC. This encodes CAWSVGFTGVGEQYF.

The chain carries TRBV5-6 and TRBJ2-1; the D call may be TRBD1 or TRBD2 (6 bases each). In germline, CDR1 is SGHDT, CDR2 YYEEEE. V was pared by 5 bases and J by 15 bases, with 33 bases between. The CDR3 covers 17 residues. The CDR3 is CASRVTGRDIRDRVPFF. The CDR3 DNA sequence: TGTGCCAGCAGAGTGACGGGGCGGGACATTCGCGATCGGGTGCCGTTCTTC. The variable domain in full, completed from reference TRBV5-6 and TRBJ2-1, reads DAGVTQSPTHLIKTRGQQVTLRCSPKSGHDTVSWYQQALGQGPQFIFQYYEEEERQRGNFPDRFSGHQFPNYSSELNVNALLLGDSALYLCASRVTGRDIRDRVPFFGPGTRLTVL.

This clone occurred a few times. The gene calls are TRBV21-1 and TRBJ2-7; no DNA check was done on the table's D call, TRBD2. TRBV21-1 is a recognized pseudogene. The CDR3 length is 15 residues. For the CDR3, the DNA is TGTGCCAGCAGCAAAGTCCGCGGGAGTACCTACGAGCAGTACTTC. This translates into CASSKVRGSTYEQYF.

The chain links TRBV11-2 to TRBJ2-7, with D unresolved. Trimming stripped 2 bases from V and 2 bases from J, with 4 bases between. Germline lookup yields CDR1 SGHAT and CDR2 FQNNGV. CDR3 length: 12 residues. DNA of the CDR3: TGTGCCAGCAGCTTAAGGACCTACGAGCAGTACTTC. Its protein product is CASSLRTYEQYF.

This chain uses TRBV28 with TRBJ2-7; 8 nucleotides align to TRBD2. The length of the CDR3 is 14 residues. Germline V gene lookup returns CDR1 MDHEN and CDR2 SYDVKM. V gave up 2 bases and J gave up 4 bases; unmatched junction bases: 4. CDR3 sequence: CASSLERELYEQYF. CDR3 in DNA: TGTGCCAGCAGTTTAGAGCGGGAGCTGTACGAGCAGTACTTC.